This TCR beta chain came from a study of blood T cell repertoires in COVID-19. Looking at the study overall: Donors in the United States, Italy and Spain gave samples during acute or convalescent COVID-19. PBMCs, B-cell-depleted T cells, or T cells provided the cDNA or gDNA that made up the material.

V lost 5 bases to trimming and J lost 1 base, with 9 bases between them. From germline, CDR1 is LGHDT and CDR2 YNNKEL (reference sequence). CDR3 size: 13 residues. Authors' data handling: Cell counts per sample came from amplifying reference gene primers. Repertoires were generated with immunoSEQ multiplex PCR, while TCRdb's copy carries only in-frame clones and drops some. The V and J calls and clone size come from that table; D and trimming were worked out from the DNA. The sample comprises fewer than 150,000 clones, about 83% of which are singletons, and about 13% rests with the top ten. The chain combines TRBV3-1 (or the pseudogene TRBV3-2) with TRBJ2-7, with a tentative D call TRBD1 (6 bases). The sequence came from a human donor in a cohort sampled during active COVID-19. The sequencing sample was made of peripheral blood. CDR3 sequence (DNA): TGTGCCAGCAGCGTACAGGGTTCCTACGAGCAGTACTTC. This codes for CASSVQGSYEQYF.